Below are 17 T cell receptor beta chains sequenced from a single sample in a study of cytomegalovirus exposure and HLA in healthy donors. It was with 60 Vbeta and 13 Jbeta primers that the PCR ran. Some clones are missing from TCRdb's copy, which holds only in-frame ones; the method was immunoSEQ multiplex PCR. The sample has more than 120,000 clones, 82% seen once. What was sequenced was PBMCs. The source of these receptors is a male donor in good health and CMV-seronegative.

This clone turned up a few times. The V gene is TRBV15, the J gene TRBJ1-1, with 9 nucleotides matching TRBD1. The CDR3 is made up of 14 amino acids. V lost 1 base and J lost 3; bases outside the gene matches: 0. Germline CDR1 is LNHNV and CDR2 is YYDKDF (reference sequence). CDR3 DNA: TGTGCCACCAGCAGAGGACAGGGGGACACTGAAGCTTTCTTT. Translated, it gives CATSRGQGDTEAFF. Variable domain in full (rest from reference TRBV15 and TRBJ1-1): DAMVIQNPRYQVTQFGKPVTLSCSQTLNHNVMYWYQQKSSQAPKLLFHYYDKDFNNEADTPDNFQSRRPNTSFCFLDIRSPGLGDTAMYLCATSRGQGDTEAFFGQGTRLTVV.

This chain connects TRBV5-4 to TRBJ2-7, with 7 bases matching TRBD2. V shed 4 bases and J 3 bases; nucleotides not matched to a gene: 4. Germline CDR1 reads SGHNT; CDR2 reads YYREEE (reference sequence). The CDR3 is 13 amino acids. CDR3 loop: CASSPAGIYEQYF. CDR3 in DNA: TGTGCCAGCAGCCCAGCGGGAATCTACGAGCAGTACTTC.

V gene TRBV29-1 combines with J gene TRBJ2-7; 8 positions match TRBD1. V lost 4 bases to trimming and J lost 4 bases; unmatched junction nucleotides: 6. Germline CDR1 and CDR2: SQVTM and ANQGSEA. The CDR3 sequence is 13 residues long. This CDR3 reads CSVVDRVSYEQYF. CDR3 in DNA: TGCAGCGTTGTGGACAGGGTGTCTTACGAGCAGTACTTC.

This chain joins TRBV29-1 and TRBJ2-3; D gene unclear. The CDR3 contains 12 residues. Germline V gives CDR1 SQVTM, CDR2 ANQGSEA. The V gene lost 4 bases and the J gene lost 2 bases, with 7 bases spanning the gap. The CDR3 protein is CSVGRLTDTQYF. CDR3 in DNA: TGCAGCGTTGGGCGGCTCACAGATACGCAGTATTTT.

The genes are TRBV7-9 and TRBJ1-4, with D perhaps TRBD1 (6 bases). The CDR3 sequence is 14 residues long. V was clipped by 8 bases and J by 8 bases, with 18 bases between them. The germline CDR1 and CDR2 sequences are SEHNR and FQNEAQ (reference sequence). In DNA, the CDR3 is TGTGCCAGCCTAATAACAGGGTCCCCCGAAAAACTGTTTTTT. It encodes CASLITGSPEKLFF.

The genes are TRBV10-3 and TRBJ1-1; D ambiguous. Trimming stripped 4 bases from V and 1 base from J, with 13 bases between. The CDR3 contains 15 residues. Germline CDR1 ENHRY, CDR2 SYGVKD. CDR3 loop: CAISGVGVGNTEAFF. DNA of the CDR3: TGTGCCATCAGTGGGGTGGGAGTGGGGAACACTGAAGCTTTCTTT.

The rearrangement uses TRBV5-1 and TRBJ1-1, with 7 bases that match TRBD1. Germline CDR1 reads SGHRS; CDR2 reads YFSETQ. This CDR3 region has 14 residues. Germline trimming cut 3 bases from V and 5 bases from J; bases unmatched to any gene: 7. The DNA of the CDR3 is TGCGCCAGCAGCTCTTTAGACAGGGCGACTGAAGCTTTCTTT. Amino acid sequence: CASSSLDRATEAFF.

The chain couples TRBV27 to TRBJ2-1; possibly TRBD1 for D (6 bases). The CDR3 contains 14 residues. The germline CDR1 and CDR2 sequences are MNHEY and SMNVEV (reference sequence). V lost 1 base, J lost 7 bases, and 11 bases lay in between. The CDR3 sequence: CASSLLSRGNEQFF. CDR3 nucleotide sequence: TGTGCCAGCAGTTTATTATCCAGGGGAAATGAGCAGTTCTTC.

The CDR3 loop reads CSARYTDTQYF. CDR3 nucleotide sequence: TGCAGTGCTAGATACACAGATACGCAGTATTTT. The chain couples TRBV20-1 to TRBJ2-3; D gene uncertain. The germline V gene encodes CDR1 DFQATT and CDR2 SNEGSKA (reference sequence). Trimming stripped 2 bases from V and 2 bases from J, with 2 bases between. The CDR3 length is 11 residues.

The chain is built from TRBV9 and TRBJ2-3; a weak D match, TRBD2 (7 bases). V dropped 4 bases and J dropped 0 bases, with 12 bases sitting between them. This CDR3 has 15 amino acids. Germline CDR1 and CDR2: SGDLS and YYNGEE. The CDR3: CASSPRGRSTDTQYF. In nucleotides, the CDR3 is TGTGCCAGCAGCCCGCGGGGGCGGAGCACAGATACGCAGTATTTT.

This rearrangement joins TRBV4-3 to TRBJ1-2, with D possibly being TRBD1 (6 bases). CDR1 and CDR2 from the germline V gene are LGHNA and YSLEER. Trimming took off 1 base at V and 5 bases at J, with 14 bases between the two ends. This CDR3 is 15 amino acids long. The CDR3 DNA reads as TGCGCCAGCAGCCAAGGATGGCAGGGGATTTATGGCTACACCTTC. Protein sequence: CASSQGWQGIYGYTF.

The rearrangement links TRBV11-2 to TRBJ2-3, with 8 bases matching TRBD2. CDR1 is SGHAT, CDR2 FQNNGV, per germline. The CDR3 length is 16 residues. J gave up 5 bases and V 3 bases, and 10 bases lay outside the gene matches. CDR3 nucleotide sequence: TGTGCCAGCAGCTTTCCCGCCGGGAGGGCCGAAGATACGCAGTATTTT. Its protein product is CASSFPAGRAEDTQYF.

The genes are TRBV6-5 and TRBJ2-5; no clear D. The J call is doubtful: the DNA matches TRBJ2-7 better. The germline gives CDR1 MNHEY, CDR2 SVGAGI. The CDR3 extends over 13 amino acids. CDR3 protein: CASSSLTDYEQYF. CDR3 DNA: TGTGCCAGCAGCTCCTTGACTGATTACGAGCAGTACTTC.

The V and J genes are TRBV19 and TRBJ1-2; 9 nucleotides line up with TRBD1. The V segment lost 7 bases and the J segment 4 bases; nucleotides outside the gene matches: 10. CDR1 is LNHDA, CDR2 SQIVND, per germline (reference sequence). This CDR3 is built from 15 residues. The CDR3: CASTMGTGSSYGYTF. CDR3 DNA: TGTGCCAGTACCATGGGGACAGGGAGTTCCTATGGCTACACCTTC.

This sequence joins TRBV5-1 and TRBJ2-1; the match to TRBD2 covers 8 bases. The CDR3 extends over 16 amino acids. CDR1 is SGHRS, CDR2 YFSETQ, per germline. The V segment lost 0 bases and the J segment 0 bases; nucleotides outside the gene matches: 2. Here the CDR3 DNA reads TGCGCCAGCAGCTTGGGGAGCGGGAGCTCCTACAATGAGCAGTTCTTC. Translation: CASSLGSGSSYNEQFF.

The genes are TRBV6-1 and TRBJ2-3; D is perhaps TRBD1 (8 bases). The germline V and J ends were trimmed by 2 bases and 6 bases, with 18 bases remaining between them. Germline assignment: CDR1 MNHNS and CDR2 SASEGT. CDR3 length: 16 amino acids. The CDR3 DNA sequence: TGTGCCAGCAGTGAATCGAGCGGGACAGGTATGGATACGCAGTATTTT. Protein product: CASSESSGTGMDTQYF.

Concerning this clone itself: The junction departs from germline at one end; a sequencing error may be responsible. V gene TRBV5-5 combines with J gene TRBJ2-5, with D possibly being TRBD2 (6 bases). Germline CDR1 SGHKS, CDR2 YYEKEE (reference sequence). The CDR3 covers 16 residues. CDR3 nucleotide sequence: TGTGCCAGCAGTTTGGGCCCGGGGGACTACCAAGAGACCCAGTACTTC. Residues: CASSLGPGDYQETQYF.